The T cell receptor beta chain described here comes from a study of T cells in Graves' hyperthyroidism and ophthalmopathy. Study-wide points: In simple terms, a model built on 13 V-J features told ophthalmopathy apart from stable hyperthyroidism.

Concerning this clonotype: The antigen is unknown.

Amplification of TCR beta CDR3 regions was performed using RNA transcripts as template. HTBI primers were the set used in a first-round RT-PCR of the TCR CDR3. TCRdb passed the multiplex PCR reads through MiXCR, listing each CDR3 protein once. Of about 700,000 distinct CDR3 sequences detected, around 15% appear once; the ten largest clones hold more than 8.5%. Germline-derived CDR1 and CDR2 are MNHEY and SMNVEV (reference sequence). The CDR3 extends over 13 amino acids. V lost 6 bases, J lost 5 bases, and 14 bases lay in between. The rearrangement uses TRBV27 and TRBJ2-7; a possible D gene is TRBD2 (6 bases). The clonotype originates from a woman aged 18-29 years with Graves' hyperthyroidism. The sample taken for sequencing was blood. CDR3 sequence: CASRRRGGDEQYF. Here the CDR3 DNA reads TGTGCCAGCAGACGACGGGGCGGGGACGAGCAGTACTTC.